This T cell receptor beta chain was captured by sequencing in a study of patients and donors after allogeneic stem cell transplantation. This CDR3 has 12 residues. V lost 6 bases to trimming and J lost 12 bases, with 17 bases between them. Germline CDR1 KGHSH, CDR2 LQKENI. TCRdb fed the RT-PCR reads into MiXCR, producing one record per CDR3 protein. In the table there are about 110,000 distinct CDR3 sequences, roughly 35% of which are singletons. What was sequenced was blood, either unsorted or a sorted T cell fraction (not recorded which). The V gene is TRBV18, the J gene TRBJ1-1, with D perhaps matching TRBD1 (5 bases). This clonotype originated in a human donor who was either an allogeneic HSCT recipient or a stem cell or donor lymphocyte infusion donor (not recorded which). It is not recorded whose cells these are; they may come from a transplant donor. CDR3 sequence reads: CASSPRGEGTFF. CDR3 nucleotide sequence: TGTGCCAGCTCTCCCCGGGGGGAAGGCACTTTCTTT.